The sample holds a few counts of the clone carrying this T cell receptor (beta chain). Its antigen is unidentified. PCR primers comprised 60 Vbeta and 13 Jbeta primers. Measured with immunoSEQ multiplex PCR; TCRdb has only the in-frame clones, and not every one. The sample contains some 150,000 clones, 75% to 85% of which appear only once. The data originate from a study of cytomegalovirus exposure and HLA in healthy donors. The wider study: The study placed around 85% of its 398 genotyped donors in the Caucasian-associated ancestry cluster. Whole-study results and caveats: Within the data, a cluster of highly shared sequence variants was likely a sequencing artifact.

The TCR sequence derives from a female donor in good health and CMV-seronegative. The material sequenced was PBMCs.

The CDR3 here is CASNLSTGSALYSPLHF. CDR3 bases: TGTGCCAGCAATCTATCTACAGGCTCGGCCCTCTATTCACCCCTCCACTTT. This chain connects TRBV28 to TRBJ1-6; D might be TRBD1 (5 bases). Deletions cut 7 bases from V and 8 bases from J, with 24 bases between. Germline CDR1 is MDHEN and CDR2 is SYDVKM. The CDR3 runs to 17 residues.